The clone carrying this T cell receptor (beta chain) was detected only a few times. Its antigen remains unidentified. The data derive from a study of T-cell reconstitution after alpha-beta-depleted transplantation in children. Study-level points and caveats: After one year, T-cell counts and TCRbeta diversity mostly came from new T cells. About two months after transplant, alpha-beta T cells reportedly came from several hundred expanded graft clones.

As it was prepared, the TCRbeta library received unique molecular identifiers. TCRdb re-analysed the PCR reads in MiXCR, keeping a single row per CDR3 protein. The sample contains 500,000 to 750,000 distinct CDR3 sequences, 20% to 30% of which appear only once. CDR1 SGHRS and CDR2 YFSETQ come from the germline V gene. This CDR3 has 12 amino acids. Trimming stripped 2 bases from V and 13 bases from J, with 13 bases between. This TCR was sampled from a boy younger than two with Wiskott-Aldrich syndrome, due to receive a stem cell transplant. Material: PBMCs, obtained before TCRalphabeta/CD19-depleted stem cell transplant. The chain couples TRBV5-1 to TRBJ2-1; the D gene is possibly TRBD2 (5 bases). For the CDR3, the DNA is TGCGCCAGCAGCTTTGAGGGAAGTTTACAGTTCTTC. This encodes CASSFEGSLQFF.